This record looks at one T cell receptor beta chain sequence and its context. Its antigen is currently not known. Base-call qualities are not available, and no considerably larger clone is one nucleotide away. Patients with autoimmune disease history or receiving systemic immunosuppression were excluded from the trial. In every dose cohort, peripheral blood was drawn for TCR sequencing at baseline, cycle 4 day 1, and cycle 7 day 1. Samples were obtained from an open-label, multicenter, first-in-human phase I dose-escalation trial of ivuxolimab. Adults with locally advanced or metastatic melanoma, renal cell carcinoma, hepatocellular carcinoma or head and neck squamous cell carcinoma were enrolled in the trial. Before TCR sequencing, CD4+ T cells and CD8+ T cells were sorted from peripheral blood as separate populations. The data were obtained in a study of OX40 agonist ivuxolimab in advanced cancers. About the investigation overall: Ivuxolimab, which targeted the costimulatory receptor OX40 (CD134), was an agonistic, fully human IgG2 monoclonal antibody. Three dose-escalation patients achieved partial responses, one with hepatocellular carcinoma and two with cutaneous melanoma. The monotherapy dose-escalation portion (N of about 47 patients) of the phase I ivuxolimab trial is reported in the paper. Of the roughly 52 dose-escalation patients, hepatocellular carcinoma was present in about 20, melanoma in approximately 15, renal cell carcinoma in 9 and head and neck cancer in 9. Intravenous ivuxolimab was administered to patients every 2 weeks at six dose levels: 0.01, 0.1, 0.3, 1.5, 3 and 10 mg/kg. The point of sequencing TCRbeta in the periphery was to test whether ivuxolimab changed TCR sequence diversity and drove clonal T-cell expansion. Patients were allowed to have had prior anti-PD-1, anti-PD-L1 or anti-CTLA-4 therapy, and 40% to 45% of the dose-escalation patients had been treated with checkpoint inhibitors. In the dose-escalation cohort, about four fifths of patients were male, and the mean age was 60 years with a range of roughly 20 to 79.

V sheds 1 base and J sheds 0 bases, leaving 7 bases between their ends. The CDR3 numbers 15 residues from cysteine through phenylalanine. Only CDR3 DNA is held: 45 bases, read in frame from base 1. CDR1 SGHVS and CDR2 FQNEAQ were looked up in the germline V gene. Genomic DNA was isolated from the sorted cells so that the TCRbeta CDR3 region could be sequenced. The immunoSEQ Assay was used to sequence the TCRbeta CDR3 regions. The immuneACCESS repertoire file appears here via TCRdb, limited to in-frame rearrangements. These files lack a portion of the clones; in checked studies, under half of the deficit traces to unresolved V genes, and the cause of the others is not known. Recorded for this sample are about 91,000 clones; over 75% of them occurred a single time. Around 1.8% of the sample goes to the ten largest clones. Overall study results and their limits: In partial responders in the 0.1-3.0 mg/kg groups, normalized peripheral clonal expansion was found to be among the lowest, especially among CD8+ T cells. The antigen specificity of the peripheral T cells that underwent clonal expansion was not determined. At doses from 0.1 to 3.0 mg/kg, clonal expansion was seen in both CD4+ and CD8+ blood T cells between baseline and week 6. After ivuxolimab, expanded clones were on average more numerous among CD8+ T cells than among CD4+ T cells. Low levels of normalized T-cell clonal expansion were also shown by some nonresponding patients.

The input for sequencing was CD4+ or CD8+ T cells sorted from blood, taken in a trial of the OX40 agonist ivuxolimab. The TCR originated in an adult with an advanced solid tumor such as melanoma, head and neck, liver or kidney cancer. The chain was built from TRBV7-8 and TRBJ1-5; no D segment can be confidently identified. The CDR3: CASSLEKYSNQPQHF. The DNA reads TGTGCCAGCAGCTTAGAAAAATATAGCAATCAGCCCCAGCATTTT. Supplemented by the reference TRBV7-8 and TRBJ1-5 proteins around the CDR3, the complete variable domain is GAGVSQSPRYKVAKRGQDVALRCDPISGHVSLFWYQQALGQGPEFLTYFQNEAQLDKSGLPSDRFFAERPEGSVSTLKIQRTQQEDSAVYLCASSLEKYSNQPQHFGDGTRLSIL.